Listed here are 8 T cell receptor beta chains from one sample, sequenced in a study of blood T cells in healthy people across ages (dated by TCRdb to the mid-2010s). The library relied on 5' RACE. Sequencing was performed on an Illumina HiSeq 2500. A second PCR of roughly 7 to 11 cycles was performed with a sample-barcoded 5' primer and a J-beta primer mix. TCRdb itself trimmed the public reads at Q25 with fastp, ran MiXCR and retained productive beta chains. Each entry merges the rows of one CDR3 protein and shows their most common DNA and genes. The sample yields about 1.5 million distinct CDR3 sequences; 35% to 45% were counted once. The ten largest clones add up to about 4.1% of the sample. Sequencing was performed on blood. The source is a woman aged 18 to 35 in good health.

The chain carries TRBV11-2 and TRBJ1-2, with D possibly matching TRBD1 (5 bases). The ends were cut back, 6 bases at V and 2 bases at J, with 22 bases in the middle. Germline CDR1 and CDR2: SGHAT and FQNNGV. The CDR3 consists of 17 residues. As DNA, the CDR3 is TGTGCCAGCAGACGTCCCGGGACGAATTCCTTGAACTATGGCTACACCTTC. Its translation: CASRRPGTNSLNYGYTF.

The J gene is TRBJ2-1, the V gene TRBV3-1; D is unresolved. The germline CDR1 and CDR2 sequences are LGHDT and YNNKEL (reference sequence). V lost 4 bases, J lost 8 bases, and 18 bases lay in between. The CDR3 consists of 15 residues. CDR3 sequence: CASSPPFVVRDEQFF. In DNA form, the CDR3 reads TGTGCCAGCAGCCCCCCTTTCGTGGTAAGGGATGAGCAGTTCTTC.

The sample holds one count of this clonotype. The chain has TRBV7-2 and TRBJ1-3; 7 nucleotides line up with TRBD1. V lost 3 bases to trimming and J lost 4 bases; unmatched junction nucleotides: 3. The length of the CDR3 is 14 residues. Germline CDR1 SGHTA, CDR2 FQGNSA. The CDR3 protein is CASSFGQEGNTIYF. CDR3 sequence (DNA): TGTGCCAGCAGCTTCGGACAGGAGGGAAACACCATATATTTT.

V is TRBV25-1 and J is TRBJ1-2; D uncertain. V lost 8 bases, J lost 0 bases, and 19 bases lay in between. CDR1 and CDR2 from the germline V gene are MGHDK and SYGVNS. This CDR3 has 16 amino acids. The CDR3 region has the DNA TGTGCCAGCTCCATATCGACACCTTTTGCTAACTATGGCTACACCTTC. Translation: CASSISTPFANYGYTF.

This clonotype showed up just a few times. The chain combines TRBV13 with TRBJ2-7; D remains unclear. This CDR3 is built from 14 residues. V was cut by 4 bases and J by 3 bases, with 13 bases left in between. Germline assignment: CDR1 PRHDT and CDR2 FYEKMQ (reference sequence). The CDR3 sequence is CASSYLGRSYEQYF. The CDR3 DNA follows: TGTGCCAGCAGCTACTTAGGACGGAGCTACGAGCAGTACTTC.

A few counts support this clonotype. This sequence joins TRBV20-1 and TRBJ2-7; 9 nucleotides agree with TRBD2. The DNA matches TRBJ2-5 better at its end, which makes the J call doubtful. From germline, CDR1 is DFQATT and CDR2 SNEGSKA (reference sequence). CDR3 length: 17 amino acids. CDR3 sequence: CSARDLRASGIEETQYF. For the CDR3, the DNA is TGCAGTGCTAGAGATCTGCGGGCTAGCGGGATCGAAGAGACCCAGTACTTC.

This clonotype was counted ten times or more. The V and J genes are TRBV7-2 and TRBJ2-7; D is perhaps TRBD2 (6 bases). CDR1 SGHTA and CDR2 FQGNSA come from the germline V gene. Trimming removed 1 base from V and 0 bases from J, with 10 bases in between. The CDR3 consists of 15 residues. Here the CDR3 DNA reads TGTGCCAGCAGCTTAGAGGAGGGCCGCTCCTACGAGCAGTACTTC. As protein: CASSLEEGRSYEQYF. The full variable domain, with the rest looked up from reference TRBV7-2 and TRBJ2-7, is GAGVSQSPSNKVTEKGKDVELRCDPISGHTALYWYRQSLGQGLEFLIYFQGNSAPDKSGLPSDRFSAERTGGSVSTLTIQRTQQEDSAVYLCASSLEEGRSYEQYFGPGTRLTVT.

V gene TRBV27 combines with J gene TRBJ2-7, with 10 bases fitting TRBD2. The CDR3 loop spans 15 amino acids. The trim removed 4 bases at V and 4 bases at J, leaving 7 bases unmatched. CDR1 is MNHEY, CDR2 SMNVEV, per germline (reference sequence). The CDR3 DNA follows: TGTGCCAGCAGTTCCCCACTAGCGGGGCTGTACGAGCAGTACTTC. Residues: CASSSPLAGLYEQYF.